Each of the 12 T cell receptor beta chains below was sequenced from the same sample in a study of shared clonotypes between healthy human individuals. Produced via immunoSEQ multiplex PCR; TCRdb's table is partial and in-frame only. The sample lists some 500,000 clones, 95% to 96% seen once, with 0.05% to 0.07% in the top ten. Specimen: naive CD4+ T cells sorted from blood. Subset indicated: CD45RA+ positively selected. The source is a woman in her 30s in good health.

This chain joins TRBV9 and TRBJ1-2; D perhaps matches TRBD1 (5 bases). CDR3 length equals 14 residues. V was pared by 0 bases and J by 0 bases, with 6 bases between. The germline V gene encodes CDR1 SGDLS and CDR2 YYNGEE. The CDR3: CASSVDRSNYGYTF. The CDR3 nucleotides are TGTGCCAGCAGCGTAGACAGGTCTAACTATGGCTACACCTTC.

This CDR3 is CASSLQEGGGEQYF. CDR3 nucleotides: TGCGCCAGCAGCTTACAGGAAGGGGGAGGCGAGCAGTACTTC. The chain has TRBV5-1 and TRBJ2-7; the D gene could be TRBD1 or TRBD2 (6 bases each). Trimming removed 2 bases at V and 6 bases at J, with 15 bases between. The CDR3 runs 14 residues. Germline V gives CDR1 SGHRS, CDR2 YFSETQ.

This chain's CDR3 is CASTRTGYSYEQYF. CDR3 bases: TGTGCCAGTACAAGGACAGGGTATTCCTACGAGCAGTACTTC. This chain links TRBV19 with TRBJ2-7, with 8 bases lining up with TRBD1. This CDR3 is 14 amino acids long. Germline values: CDR1 LNHDA, CDR2 SQIVND (reference sequence). Trimming took 7 bases from V and 1 from J; bases not matched to a gene: 6.

This chain joins TRBV4-2 and TRBJ1-5, with 10 bases identical to TRBD1. The CDR3 is 18 amino acids. The V and J ends lost 3 bases and 4 bases, in that order; junction bases with no gene match: 12. Germline CDR1 LGHNA, CDR2 YNFKEQ. The CDR3 DNA is TGTGCCAGCAGCCAGGCCTCCGGGACAGGGGACCCTAATCAGCCCCAGCATTTT. Amino acid sequence: CASSQASGTGDPNQPQHF.

The V call is TRBV19, the J call TRBJ2-1, with a possible D match to TRBD2 (6 bases). CDR1 and CDR2 from the germline V gene are LNHDA and SQIVND (reference sequence). The CDR3 covers 15 residues. Trimming took 7 bases from V and 2 from J, leaving 15 bases between them. This CDR3 reads CASTPGVGTYNEQFF. The CDR3, as DNA: TGTGCCAGTACTCCGGGGGTGGGCACCTACAATGAGCAGTTCTTC.

Regarding this clone: Distinct nucleotide sequences in the sample also encode this CDR3. This rearrangement joins TRBV28 to TRBJ1-2, with 7 bases identical to TRBD1. This CDR3 contains 13 residues. CDR1 is MDHEN, CDR2 SYDVKM, per germline. V trimming: 2 bases; J trimming: 5 bases; junction bases outside the gene matches: 2. CDR3: CASSLDRAYGYTF. In nucleotides, the CDR3 is TGTGCCAGCAGTTTAGACAGGGCTTATGGCTACACCTTC.

The chain joins TRBV11-2 to TRBJ1-2, with a possible D match to TRBD1 (5 bases). The CDR3 extends over 13 amino acids. Trimming stripped 5 bases from V and 3 bases from J, with 10 bases between. The germline CDR1 and CDR2 sequences are SGHAT and FQNNGV. DNA of the CDR3: TGTGCCAGCAGCCCAGGGTTTTACTATGGCTACACCTTC. Its protein is CASSPGFYYGYTF.

V and J are TRBV5-1 and TRBJ2-3, with 9 bases identical to TRBD2. J gave up 4 bases and V 7 bases, and 7 bases lay outside the gene matches. The CDR3 covers 14 residues. Germline loops: CDR1 SGHRS, CDR2 YFSETQ. In nucleotides, the CDR3 is TGCGCCAGCGACATAGCGGGAGTGTCAGATACGCAGTATTTT. It yields the protein CASDIAGVSDTQYF.

The chain recombines TRBV6-6 with TRBJ2-5; either TRBD1 or TRBD2 may supply D (5 bases each). CDR1 and CDR2 (germline): MNHNY, SVGAGI (reference sequence). The CDR3 runs 14 residues. V dropped 0 bases and J dropped 5 bases, with 10 bases sitting between them. The CDR3 nucleotides read TGTGCCAGCAGTTACTCGTGGGACGGTGAGACCCAGTACTTC. Amino acids: CASSYSWDGETQYF.

V and J are TRBV19 and TRBJ2-2, with 12 bases identical to TRBD2. The CDR3 has 15 residues. Germline V CDR1 and CDR2: LNHDA, SQIVND (reference sequence). Unmatched junction bases numbered 3, after V lost 5 bases and J lost 5 bases. The CDR3 DNA reads as TGTGCCAGTAGTCCAGGGACTAGCGGGACCGGGGAGCTGTTTTTT. Amino acids: CASSPGTSGTGELFF.

The chain has TRBV28 and TRBJ2-3, with D perhaps matching TRBD2 (6 bases). Trimming shortened V by 6 bases and J by 0 bases, and 13 bases separated the two germline ends. CDR1 is MDHEN and CDR2 is SYDVKM in the germline V gene. The length of the CDR3 is 15 residues. CDR3 in DNA: TGTGCCAGCAGATTTAGCGGAGCCAGCACAGATACGCAGTATTTT. It is translated as CASRFSGASTDTQYF.

The CDR3 sequence: CASSSGPSSNQPQHF. The CDR3 DNA reads as TGTGCCAGCAGCTCGGGACCGTCTAGCAATCAGCCCCAGCATTTT. The chain joins TRBV5-4 to TRBJ1-5, with D perhaps TRBD1 (5 bases). This CDR3 is built from 15 residues. Germline V gene lookup returns CDR1 SGHNT and CDR2 YYREEE (reference sequence). Trimming took 3 bases from V and 0 from J, leaving 10 bases between them. The full variable domain, rest sourced from reference TRBV5-4 and TRBJ1-5, is ETGVTQSPTHLIKTRGQQVTLRCSSQSGHNTVSWYQQALGQGPQFIFQYYREEENGRGNFPPRFSGLQFPNYSSELNVNALELDDSALYLCASSSGPSSNQPQHFGDGTRLSIL.